These T cell receptor beta chains were read from a single sample in a study of control samples from healthy donors and cancer patients. Clones were read by immunoSEQ multiplex PCR, and TCRdb kept only the in-frame ones, dropping some. The table has some 130,000 clones, approximately 88% seen once. The source material was blood. All receptors derive from a man aged 40-55 years in good health. Each CDR3 is given with its conserved first and last residue. The D gene is left open where the match is weak. Not all rows give a size; the values are once, few, many and, for expanded clones, a class.

>-|TRBJ1-5|-|TRBV15
CATSRVRGPYNDQPQHF
TGTGCCACCAGCAGAGTTAGGGGTCCTTATAACGATCAGCCCCAGCATTTT
>-|TRBJ1-1|-|TRBV30
CAWSVTGDEAFF
TGTGCCTGGAGTGTAACAGGAGATGAAGCTTTCTTT
>-|TRBJ1-1|-|TRBV6-1
CASSEQVLNTEAFF
TGTGCCAGCAGTGAACAGGTCCTGAACACTGAAGCTTTCTTT
>-|TRBJ2-3|-|TRBV2
CASLPGGWGTDTQYF
TGTGCCAGCTTACCCGGGGGATGGGGCACAGATACGCAGTATTTT
>-|TRBJ1-1|-|TRBV4-1
CASSPMARGSTEAFF
TGCGCCAGCAGCCCAATGGCACGGGGAAGTACTGAAGCTTTCTTT
>TRBD1|TRBJ1-6|once|TRBV27
CASSSRDRRHGSYNSPLHF
TGTGCCAGCAGTTCCCGGGACAGGCGGCATGGCTCCTATAATTCACCCCTCCACTTT
>TRBD1|TRBJ2-1|-|TRBV4-1
CASSQEVQGNYNEQFF
TGCGCCAGCAGCCAAGAAGTACAGGGGAACTACAATGAGCAGTTCTTC
>-|TRBJ1-5|-|TRBV4-1
CASSQDPDLSNQPQHF
TGCGCCAGCAGCCAAGATCCAGATTTAAGCAATCAGCCCCAGCATTTT
>TRBD1|TRBJ1-3|-|TRBV5-1
CASSQLGTARGNTIYF
TGCGCCAGCAGCCAATTAGGGACAGCAAGAGGGAACACCATATATTTT
>TRBD2|TRBJ2-3|-|TRBV14
CASSRTRGTDTQYF
TGTGCCAGCAGCCGGACTAGAGGCACAGATACGCAGTATTTT
>-|TRBJ2-7|-|TRBV6-5
CASRSRTVSYEQYF
TGTGCCAGCCGATCTCGGACGGTCTCCTACGAGCAGTACTTC
>TRBD1|TRBJ2-5|-|TRBV5-1
CASSWRGTGRETQYF
TGCGCCAGCAGCTGGCGGGGGACAGGGCGGGAGACCCAGTACTTC
>-|TRBJ2-2|-|TRBV15
CATSRDRGASNTGELFF
TGTGCCACCAGCAGAGATCGGGGGGCCTCGAACACCGGGGAGCTGTTTTTT
>TRBD1|TRBJ2-3|-|TRBV5-1
CASSLYYRGQDTQYF
TGCGCCAGCAGCTTATATTACAGGGGGCAGGATACGCAGTATTTT
>-|TRBJ1-1|-|TRBV9
CASSRTGSSAEAFF
TGTGCCAGCAGCCGTACAGGGTCGTCTGCTGAAGCTTTCTTT